A selection of T cell receptor beta chains follows, all from one sample in a study of shared clonotypes between healthy human individuals. Only in-frame clones appear in the TCRdb table, and some are missing; sequencing was by immunoSEQ multiplex PCR. The data contain around 980,000 clones, 78% of them singletons. Source material: memory CD4+ T cells from PBMCs. These receptors all stem from a man between 18 and 35 years old in good health. Some clones in this sample may be carry-over from other donors' samples. Each CDR3 is given with its conserved first and last residue. The D gene is left open where the match is weak. Clone size appears in some rows only: once, few, many, or a class for an expanded clone.

>TRBV5-1|TRBD2|.|TRBJ2-1
TGCGCCAGCAGCTCGGGACTAGCGGGAGGTCTCAATGAGCAGTTCTTC
CASSSGLAGGLNEQFF
>TRBV7-6|TRBD1|.|TRBJ2-2
TGTGCCAGCAGCAGGACAGGGAACACCGGGGAGCTGTTTTTT
CASSRTGNTGELFF
>TRBV29-1|.|.|TRBJ2-1
TGCAGCGTTGGAGTGGACTCCTACAATGAGCAGTTCTTC
CSVGVDSYNEQFF
>TRBV9|TRBD2|.|TRBJ2-7
TGTGCCAGCAGCAGCGGGACTATCTTCTCCGAGCAGTACTTC
CASSSGTIFSEQYF
>TRBV2|.|.|TRBJ1-1
TGTGCCAGCAGTGAAAGGGAGGCTGAAGCTTTCTTT
CASSEREAEAFF
>TRBV9|.|.|TRBJ2-2
TGTGCCAGCAGCTCCCGGCCTACCGGGGAGCTGTTTTTT
CASSSRPTGELFF
>TRBV5-6|TRBD2|.|TRBJ2-5
TGTGCCAGCGCCACGGGGATGGGGCTAGCGGGAGGGATCCAAGAGACCCAGTACTTC
CASATGMGLAGGIQETQYF
>TRBV5-1|.|.|TRBJ2-2
TGCGCCAGCACCCCGAGTGGAGGTTTTTCCGGGGAGCTGTTTTTT
CASTPSGGFSGELFF
>TRBV20-1|.|.|TRBJ2-7
TGCAGTGCAGGGACGGTGAGCGAGCAGTACTTC
CSAGTVSEQYF
>TRBV5-4|.|.|TRBJ1-1
TGTGCCAGCAGCTTTAGAGGGCCGAACACTGAAGCTTTCTTT
CASSFRGPNTEAFF
>TRBV5-5|.|.|TRBJ2-7
TGTGCCAGCAGCGACAAGGACAGGGAGGGCGACGAGCAGTACTTC
CASSDKDREGDEQYF
>TRBV9|.|.|TRBJ2-3
TGTGCCAGCAGCGACCTAGCGTCCACTGAGGGGTCGCAGTATTTT
CASSDLASTEGSQYF
>TRBV27|TRBD1|.|TRBJ1-2
TGTGCCAGCAGACTACAGGGGGCGGGTTATGGCTACACCTTC
CASRLQGAGYGYTF
>TRBV5-1|.|.|TRBJ1-4
TGCGCCAGCAGCCTGCGTCCCGGGGATGAAAAACTGTTTTTT
CASSLRPGDEKLFF
>TRBV7-3|TRBD1|.|TRBJ2-3
TGTGCCAGCAGCTTGACAGGGGACGCCTTGGGAGATACGCAGTATTTT
CASSLTGDALGDTQYF
>TRBV29-1|.|many|TRBJ1-1
TGCAGCGTGAGTTCAGGGAGAGCTGAAGCTTTCTTT
CSVSSGRAEAFF
>TRBV27|.|.|TRBJ2-1
TGTGCCAGCAGGCCCATTGGGAGCTCCTACAATGAGCAGTTCTTC
CASRPIGSSYNEQFF
>TRBV2|TRBD1|.|TRBJ1-4
TGTGCCAGCAGCGCCCATTTGGCGACAGGGGAAAAACTGTTTTTT
CASSAHLATGEKLFF
>TRBV5-1|TRBD1|.|TRBJ2-5
TGCGCCAGCAGAAGGACAGGGGGAGTGATAGAGACCCAGTACTTC
CASRRTGGVIETQYF
>TRBV5-4|.|.|TRBJ2-7
TGTGCCAGCAGCTTGGATGGTCAGTCCTACGAGCAGTACTTC
CASSLDGQSYEQYF
>TRBV28|.|.|TRBJ2-4
TGTGCCAGCAGCCGTGTAGCGGCCAAAAACATTCAGTACTTC
CASSRVAAKNIQYF
>TRBV7-2|TRBD2|few|TRBJ2-3
TGTGCCAGCAGCTTAGAGCGGACTAGCGGGAATGGAGATACGCAGTATTTT
CASSLERTSGNGDTQYF
>TRBV10-3|TRBD2|.|TRBJ2-1
TGTGCCATCAGTGGCCCCGGACTAGCGGGAGCCGTGGGTGAGCAGTTCTTC
CAISGPGLAGAVGEQFF
>TRBV30|.|few|TRBJ2-7
TGTGCCTGGAGTGTCCAGGGGCACGAGCAGTACTTC
CAWSVQGHEQYF
>TRBV7-2|.|.|TRBJ2-5
TGTGCCAGCAGCTTAAGCAGGGGCGGGGAGACCCAGTACTTC
CASSLSRGGETQYF
>TRBV5-1|.|.|TRBJ2-3
TGCGCCACCACCCCCCCCACAGGGTCAGGAGATACGCAGTATTTT
CATTPPTGSGDTQYF
>TRBV11-2|.|.|TRBJ1-5
TGTGCCAGCAGCTTAGGTGACAGGATTAGCAATCAGCCCCAGCATTTT
CASSLGDRISNQPQHF
>TRBV28|.|.|TRBJ2-7
TGTGCCAGCAGTTCAGAATACGAGCAGTACTTC
CASSSEYEQYF
>TRBV9|.|.|TRBJ2-2
TGTGCCAGCAGCGTGGGACCAGCGACCGGGGAGCTGTTTTTT
CASSVGPATGELFF
>TRBV28|TRBD1|once|TRBJ1-4
TGTGCCACCCAGGGGTCGGGACAGGTTAATGAAAAACTGTTTTTT
CATQGSGQVNEKLFF
>TRBV2|.|.|TRBJ2-7
TGTGCCAGCAGTGGGGGTACTAGCTTTAGGGACGAGCAGTACTTC
CASSGGTSFRDEQYF
>TRBV2|.|.|TRBJ1-1
TGTGCCAGCACGGTTCCCTTTACAATGAACACTGAAGCTTTCTTT
CASTVPFTMNTEAFF
>TRBV20-1|TRBD2|.|TRBJ2-7
TGCAGTGCTACCCCGGGGGGGGAGCAGTACTTC
CSATPGGEQYF
>TRBV5-6|TRBD2|.|TRBJ2-7
TGTGCCTCCCTGGGGGAGGGGAGCAAATCCTACGAGCAGTACTTC
CASLGEGSKSYEQYF
>TRBV6-5|TRBD1|.|TRBJ1-2
TGTGCCAGCAGTTACGTGTGGGGAGGACAGGGATATGGCTACACCTTC
CASSYVWGGQGYGYTF
>TRBV5-4|.|.|TRBJ2-2
TGTGCCAGCAGCTTACTCGCGGACAGCGCGAACACCGGGGAGCTGTTTTTT
CASSLLADSANTGELFF
>TRBV5-1|.|.|TRBJ2-1
TGCGCCAGCAGCTTGGGAATCACAGCCTACAATGAGCAGTTCTTC
CASSLGITAYNEQFF
>TRBV28|.|few|TRBJ1-2
TGTGCCAGCAGTTTTTGGAACTATGGCTACACCTTC
CASSFWNYGYTF
>TRBV6-4|TRBD1|few|TRBJ1-5
TGTGCCAGCAGTGAACGACCTTTCGGACAGGGTGGTCAGCCCCAGCATTTT
CASSERPFGQGGQPQHF
>TRBV4-3|.|few|TRBJ2-3
TGCGCCAGCAGCCAAGGCGCCGGGATCGGAGATACGCAGTATTTT
CASSQGAGIGDTQYF
>TRBV7-9|TRBD1|few|TRBJ1-1
TGTGCCAGCAGTCGTCAGGGGGTTGAAGCTTTCTTT
CASSRQGVEAFF
>TRBV5-6|.|.|TRBJ2-2
TGTGCCAGCAGCTTGGTCGCAGGGACGAACACCGGGGAGCTGTTTTTT
CASSLVAGTNTGELFF
>TRBV7-3|.|.|TRBJ2-3
TGTGCCAGCAGCTTAGCGGCTAGCAGGGGCCCAGATACGCAGTATTTT
CASSLAASRGPDTQYF
>TRBV29-1|TRBD2|.|TRBJ2-1
TGCAGCGTTGCCGGGACTAGCGGGATTCGAGGTGAGCAGTTCTTC
CSVAGTSGIRGEQFF
>TRBV7-9|TRBD2|.|TRBJ2-7
TGTGCCAGCAGCCCCCAAGCGGGGAGCTACGAGCAGTACTTC
CASSPQAGSYEQYF
>TRBV27|.|.|TRBJ1-2
TGTGCCAGCAAAAAGAACAGGGAGAATGGCTACACCTTC
CASKKNRENGYTF
>TRBV19|.|.|TRBJ1-3
TGTGCCAGTACCCCAGGGATTATCTCTGGAAACACCATATATTTT
CASTPGIISGNTIYF
>TRBV7-2|TRBD1|.|TRBJ1-3
TGTGCCAGCAGCTCCCAAGGACAGGCTGGAAACACCATATATTTT
CASSSQGQAGNTIYF
>TRBV5-1|.|.|TRBJ2-5
TGCGCCAGCAGCTTGGGGTCTTGGGCGGGACAAGAGACCCAGTACTTC
CASSLGSWAGQETQYF
>TRBV7-2|.|.|TRBJ1-1
TGTGCCAGCAGCTACACCGTGAACACTGAAGCTTTCTTT
CASSYTVNTEAFF
>TRBV7-2|TRBD2|.|TRBJ2-4
TGTGCCAGCAGCTTCCCCGGGACTAGCGGGAGGAAAGCCAAAAACATTCAGTACTTC
CASSFPGTSGRKAKNIQYF
>TRBV5-1|TRBD2|once|TRBJ2-2
TGCGCCAGCAGCTTGGGGGCTAGCGGGAGCACCGGGGAGCTGTTTTTT
CASSLGASGSTGELFF
>TRBV5-1|.|.|TRBJ1-2
TGCGCCAGCAGCCCTGGACTGTATGGCTACACCTTC
CASSPGLYGYTF
>TRBV14|.|.|TRBJ2-3
TGTGCCAGCAGCCTTCGGGAGACGGGCGGGCAGTATTTT
CASSLRETGGQYF
>TRBV6-1|.|many|TRBJ1-3
TGTGCCAGCCAGGACAGACTTAAAAGAAACACCATATATTTT
CASQDRLKRNTIYF
>TRBV29-1|TRBD2|.|TRBJ2-3
TGCAGCGTTGTCCCCATGGGGGGGTACACAGATACGCAGTATTTT
CSVVPMGGYTDTQYF
>TRBV7-9|.|few|TRBJ1-1
TGTGCCAGCAGCGTTAGACAGTTTGAAGCTTTCTTT
CASSVRQFEAFF